What follows describes a single T cell receptor beta chain. The data derive from a study of OX40 agonist ivuxolimab in advanced cancers. Germline CDR1 MDHEN, CDR2 SYDVKM. CDR3 length: 17 residues. The V end lost 2 bases, the J end lost 5 bases, and 21 bases lay between the germline ends. Profiled with immunoSEQ multiplex PCR; TCRdb holds only in-frame clones, not every one. This sample has some 120,000 clones, with about nine tenths found just once. This TCR was sampled from an adult with an advanced solid tumor such as melanoma, head and neck, liver or kidney cancer. The sequencing here drew on CD4+ or CD8+ T cells sorted from blood, taken in a trial of the OX40 agonist ivuxolimab. The V gene is TRBV28, the J gene TRBJ1-2; D is perhaps TRBD1 (5 bases). DNA of the CDR3: TGTGCCAGCAGTTTAGGGGGAGGACTCTACGGGCCATATGGCTACACCTTC. It specifies CASSLGGGLYGPYGYTF.